The TCR beta chain described here comes from a study of T cells after yellow fever vaccination. On the study more broadly: It was SMART-Seq v4 Ultra Low Input that prepared the fractions with low cell numbers.

UMIs were added to TCR cDNA along with a universal primer site when it was made by 5'RACE template switching. From the 5' RACE reads, TCRdb called clonotypes with MiXCR, one entry per CDR3 protein. Of approximately 250,000 distinct CDR3 sequences listed, more than 3.5% are singletons. In its sample, this clonotype was seen many times. This receptor was taken from a man in his late teens or twenties who received the YFV17D yellow fever vaccine. The source was PBMCs, collected 15 days after the yellow fever booster vaccination.

CDR3 region: CASSLLAGGSYTQYF. The CDR3 nucleotides are TGTGCCAGCAGTCTCCTAGCGGGGGGTTCGTATACGCAGTATTTT. This chain links TRBV27 with TRBJ2-3; the match to TRBD2 covers 11 bases. Per germline, CDR1 MNHEY and CDR2 SMNVEV (reference sequence). There are 15 residues in the CDR3. J was trimmed by 7 bases and V by 5 bases; bases with no gene match: 8.